These 25 T cell receptor beta chains were sequenced from one sample in a study of blood T cell repertoires in COVID-19. Sequencing was performed with immunoSEQ multiplex PCR; in TCRdb, only in-frame clones are kept and a portion is missing. The table has some 21,000 clones, about 78% seen once. Sequenced material: peripheral blood. The origin of the receptors is a man aged 55-75 years with active COVID-19.

V gene TRBV6-2 or TRBV6-3 combines with J gene TRBJ2-2, with D hard to call. Germline V gene data show CDR1 as MNHEY and CDR2 as SVGEGT. Trimming stripped 0 bases from V and 0 bases from J, with 5 bases between. This CDR3 is built from 15 residues. The CDR3 here is CASSYSLANTGELFF. The CDR3 DNA follows: TGTGCCAGCAGTTACTCACTGGCGAACACCGGGGAGCTGTTTTTT.

This clone was detected only a few times. J is TRBJ2-7 and V is TRBV3-1 (or the pseudogene TRBV3-2), with TRBD2 matching 9 bases. Trimming at V came to 4 bases and at J to 6 bases, leaving 7 bases not matched to a gene. The CDR3 covers 14 residues. Germline V gene data show CDR1 as LGHDT and CDR2 as YNNKEL (reference sequence). The chain's CDR3 is CASSPYSGRSEQYF. For the CDR3, the DNA is TGTGCCAGCAGCCCCTATAGCGGGAGAAGCGAGCAGTACTTC.

This clone was seen once. The V and J genes are TRBV5-8 and TRBJ1-5; D is possibly TRBD1 (6 bases). This CDR3 has 15 amino acids. CDR1 is SGHTS, CDR2 YDEGEE, per germline. Trimming took off 4 bases at V and 4 bases at J, with 15 bases between the two ends. The CDR3 region has the DNA TGTGCCAGCAGCAAACCGGGACATTCGAATCAGCCCCAGCATTTT. This encodes CASSKPGHSNQPQHF.

This clone is labeled medium-sized. The rearrangement uses TRBV9 and TRBJ2-1, with 8 positions matching TRBD1. Losses at the gene ends were 0 bases for V and 9 bases for J; bases not matched to a gene: 11. The CDR3 contains 16 residues. Germline values: CDR1 SGDLS, CDR2 YYNGEE. The CDR3 nucleotides are TGTGCCAGCAGCGTAGAGGACAGGGCGGGTGGGAGTGAGCAGTTCTTC. Translated: CASSVEDRAGGSEQFF. The whole variable domain, remainder taken from reference TRBV9 and TRBJ2-1, is DSGVTQTPKHLITATGQRVTLRCSPRSGDLSVYWYQQSLDQGLQFLIQYYNGEERAKGNILERFSAQQFPDLHSELNLSSLELGDSALYFCASSVEDRAGGSEQFFGPGTRLTVL.

The V call is TRBV7-6, the J call TRBJ2-1; weak D call: TRBD1 (5 bases). Germline V CDR1 and CDR2: SGHVS, FNYEAQ. Trimming stripped 5 bases from V and 4 bases from J, with 21 bases between. The CDR3 contains 17 residues. Written as DNA, the CDR3 is TGTGCCAGCAGCCTACGAACCTCGGCAGGGTGGTACAATGAGCAGTTCTTC. This sequence encodes CASSLRTSAGWYNEQFF.

This clone was picked up a small number of times. This rearrangement joins TRBV18 to TRBJ2-2, with TRBD2 matching 10 bases. CDR1 KGHSH and CDR2 LQKENI come from the germline V gene. CDR3 length equals 14 residues. J lost 10 bases, V lost 4 bases, and 6 bases had no gene match. CDR3 residues: CASSRTSGVVELFF. CDR3 nucleotides: TGTGCCAGCTCACGGACTAGCGGAGTGGTGGAGCTGTTTTTT.

This clone was detected a few times. The rearrangement links TRBV29-1 to TRBJ2-7, with TRBD1 matching 8 bases. Germline loops: CDR1 SQVTM, CDR2 ANQGSEA. The CDR3 runs to 13 residues. After removal of 7 bases from V and 1 base from J, the junction contained 6 bases not matched to a gene. In DNA form, the CDR3 reads TGCAGCGCCGTAACAGGGGGGTCCTACGAGCAGTACTTC. Protein product: CSAVTGGSYEQYF.

The rearrangement links TRBV5-4 to TRBJ2-3; perhaps TRBD2 as D (6 bases). CDR3 size: 16 residues. The V end lost 0 bases, the J end lost 6 bases, and 17 bases lay between the germline ends. The germline gives CDR1 SGHNT, CDR2 YYREEE (reference sequence). Here the CDR3 DNA reads TGTGCCAGCAGCTTGGTAGGAGCGAGCGGAGGGGATACGCAGTATTTT. This gives the protein CASSLVGASGGDTQYF.

The chain links TRBV30 to TRBJ2-3; 9 bases match TRBD2. Trimming removed 4 bases from V and 4 bases from J; junction bases left unmatched: 6. CDR1 and CDR2 from the germline V gene are GTSNPN and SVGIG (reference sequence). This CDR3 region has 14 residues. This CDR3 reads CAWTLTSGSDTQYF. The CDR3 nucleotides are TGTGCCTGGACCCTGACTAGCGGTTCAGATACGCAGTATTTT.

The chain recombines TRBV21-1 with TRBJ2-1; whether TRBD2, the table's D call, matches the DNA was not checked. TRBV21-1 is noted as a pseudogene. The CDR3 is 16 amino acids. The CDR3 DNA reads as TGTGCCAGCAGCCGACCCGGACTAGCGGGGTACAATGAGCAGTTCTTC. Its translation: CASSRPGLAGYNEQFF.

The gene calls are TRBV9 and TRBJ2-1, with unresolved D. The germline V and J ends were trimmed by 0 bases and 9 bases, with 10 bases remaining between them. The germline gives CDR1 SGDLS, CDR2 YYNGEE. This CDR3 comprises 13 residues. The chain's CDR3 is CASSVEFTGEQFF. The CDR3 DNA reads as TGTGCCAGCAGCGTAGAGTTTACGGGTGAGCAGTTCTTC.

This chain connects TRBV30 to TRBJ1-1; D call uncertain. Germline loops: CDR1 GTSNPN, CDR2 SVGIG (reference sequence). V was trimmed by 0 bases and J by 7 bases, leaving 12 bases between them. The CDR3 covers 13 residues. CDR3 bases: TGTGCCTGGAGTGTAGAGAGGGCAGTTGAAGCTTTCTTT. It codes for CAWSVERAVEAFF.

V is TRBV6-5 and J is TRBJ1-5; D gene unclear. This CDR3 has 15 residues. The V gene's germline CDR1 is MNHEY and CDR2 SVGAGI. Trimming stripped 6 bases from V and 1 base from J, with 13 bases between. This chain's CDR3 is CASRGRSHSNQPQHF. The DNA of the CDR3 is TGTGCCAGCAGAGGCCGTAGCCACAGCAATCAGCCCCAGCATTTT.

This clone was counted between two and nine times. The V call is TRBV5-1, the J call TRBJ1-1; 9 positions match TRBD1. The V and J ends lost 7 bases and 0 bases, in that order; junction bases with no gene match: 1. The CDR3 is 13 residues long. The germline CDR1 and CDR2 sequences are SGHRS and YFSETQ. CDR3 region: CASGTGLNTEAFF. CDR3 DNA sequence: TGCGCCAGCGGGACAGGGCTGAACACTGAAGCTTTCTTT.

V and J are TRBV6-6 and TRBJ1-1; the match to TRBD1 covers 7 bases. This CDR3 contains 14 residues. Germline CDR1 is MNHNY and CDR2 is SVGAGI (reference sequence). The V and J ends lost 5 bases and 1 base, in that order; junction bases with no gene match: 4. The CDR3 DNA is TGTGCCAGCAGTCGACAGGGCACGAACACTGAAGCTTTCTTT. It encodes CASSRQGTNTEAFF.

This chain links TRBV1 with TRBJ2-1; TRBD2 is the table's D call, not checked against the DNA. TRBV1 is a pseudogene. This CDR3 is built from 20 residues. CDR3 nucleotide sequence: TGCACCAGCAGCCACCCGGCGGAGCCGATAGGGAAGGAGGGGTACAATGAGCAGTTCTTC. This gives the protein CTSSHPAEPIGKEGYNEQFF.

This clone was detected a few times. The genes are TRBV5-4 and TRBJ1-1; 8 positions match TRBD1. The CDR3 extends over 13 amino acids. J lost 6 bases, V lost 0 bases, and 1 base had no gene match. The germline V gene has CDR1 SGHNT and CDR2 YYREEE (reference sequence). CDR3 region: CASSLAGGSEAFF. For the CDR3, the DNA is TGTGCCAGCAGCTTGGCAGGGGGCTCTGAAGCTTTCTTT.

The chain carries TRBV3-1 (or the pseudogene TRBV3-2) and TRBJ1-4; D call uncertain. The germline CDR1 and CDR2 sequences are LGHDT and YNNKEL (reference sequence). The V end lost 4 bases, the J end lost 2 bases, and 14 bases lay between the germline ends. CDR3 length equals 16 residues. CDR3 in amino acids: CASSPPRIMTNEKLFF. The CDR3 coding sequence is TGTGCCAGCAGCCCCCCGAGAATTATGACTAATGAAAAACTGTTTTTT.

This clone appeared a few times. V gene TRBV12-3 or TRBV12-4 combines with J gene TRBJ1-4, with a weak D call TRBD1 (5 bases). The CDR3 sequence is 12 residues long. V was cut by 8 bases and J by 8 bases, with 12 bases left in between. The CDR3 protein is CASATAGEKLFF. CDR3 nucleotides: TGTGCCAGCGCCACAGCAGGGGAAAAACTGTTTTTT.

V is TRBV12-3 or TRBV12-4 and J is TRBJ1-1; D is unresolved. Trimming removed 3 bases at V and 6 bases at J, with 11 bases between. The CDR3 length is 13 residues. The CDR3 region is CASSLRGRAEAFF. For the CDR3, the DNA is TGTGCCAGCAGTTTGCGGGGTCGGGCTGAAGCTTTCTTT.

The sample holds a few counts of this clone. The chain combines TRBV9 with TRBJ2-7, with D maybe TRBD1 (6 bases). CDR1 and CDR2 (germline): SGDLS, YYNGEE. Trimming left V 4 bases short and J 4 bases short, with 15 bases between. The CDR3 consists of 14 residues. CDR3 amino acids: CASSPGLGGYEQYF. CDR3 sequence (DNA): TGTGCCAGCAGCCCAGGATTAGGGGGATACGAGCAGTACTTC. Full variable domain (rest looked up from reference TRBV9 and TRBJ2-7): DSGVTQTPKHLITATGQRVTLRCSPRSGDLSVYWYQQSLDQGLQFLIQYYNGEERAKGNILERFSAQQFPDLHSELNLSSLELGDSALYFCASSPGLGGYEQYFGPGTRLTVT.

The CDR3 region is CAWSVRDREGLGLAGGSNTGELFF. In DNA form, the CDR3 reads TGTGCCTGGAGTGTGAGAGACAGGGAAGGATTGGGACTAGCGGGAGGCTCGAACACCGGGGAGCTGTTTTTT. The gene calls are TRBV30 and TRBJ2-2; 15 bases are a match to TRBD2. The CDR3 runs 24 residues. The germline CDR1 and CDR2 sequences are GTSNPN and SVGIG (reference sequence). V trimming: 0 bases; J trimming: 0 bases; junction bases outside the gene matches: 20.

This clone turned up a few times. V usage is TRBV15 and J usage is TRBJ2-7; the D gene is possibly TRBD2 (6 bases). Germline V CDR1 and CDR2: LNHNV, YYDKDF (reference sequence). The CDR3 runs to 14 residues. V shed 0 bases and J shed 4 bases, with 10 bases lying between them. CDR3 protein: CATSRDLEGYEQYF. The DNA of the CDR3 is TGTGCCACCAGCAGAGATTTGGAGGGTTACGAGCAGTACTTC.

The CDR3 DNA reads as TGTGCCAGCACCCTTGAGGCAGTCAATCAGCCCCAGCATTTT. This codes for CASTLEAVNQPQHF. V usage is TRBV5-5 and J usage is TRBJ1-5, with D hard to call. Germline CDR1 is SGHKS and CDR2 is YYEKEE (reference sequence). The V end lost 6 bases, the J end lost 3 bases, and 13 bases lay between the germline ends. The CDR3 length is 14 residues.

This rearrangement joins TRBV3-1 (or the pseudogene TRBV3-2) to TRBJ2-7; no clear D gene. Germline CDR1 LGHDT, CDR2 YNNKEL (reference sequence). The CDR3 has 12 residues. Trimming pared 5 bases from V and 1 base from J, leaving 6 bases between. CDR3 sequence (DNA): TGTGCCAGCAGCTCGAGATCCTACGAGCAGTACTTC. Amino acids: CASSSRSYEQYF.